This T cell receptor (beta chain) comes out of a study of identical twins. Broader study findings: Models came in too low on out-of-frame TCR alpha sharing in monozygotic twins. Twins' surplus sharing was weaker for beta out-of-frame sequences.

CDR3 length: 13 residues. Germline CDR1 and CDR2: SGHRS and YFSETQ. V lost 9 bases and J lost 1; bases outside the gene matches: 6. This clonotype has a count of ten or more. What it recognizes is unknown. TCRdb ran MiXCR on the 5' RACE reads and lists one entry per CDR3 protein. Here the sample spans over 550,000 distinct CDR3 sequences, about 7.1% being singletons. In addition, the sample was reused for a study of yellow fever vaccine responses in identical twins.

This clonotype was sampled from a woman under 30 in good health. Sequencing input: PBMCs. The chain couples TRBV5-1 to TRBJ1-1; TRBD1 matches 7 bases. This CDR3 is CATRQGGNTEAFF. DNA of the CDR3: TGCGCCACCAGACAGGGAGGGAACACTGAAGCTTTCTTT.